Following are 15 T cell receptor beta chains from one sample sequenced in a study of cytomegalovirus exposure and HLA in healthy donors (dated by TCRdb to the late 2010s). Receptor libraries were prepared by the immunoSEQ multiplex PCR assay. TCRdb obtained this table from immuneACCESS and retained in-frame rearrangements with V and J assigned. These tables miss some clones; where compared with another copy, unresolved V genes account for less than half of the shortfall, and the remainder is unexplained. Across this sample there are roughly 180,000 clones, with more than 75% seen only once. The ten largest account for roughly 7% of the sample. Sequencing was performed on PBMCs. The receptor set was obtained from a man aged 18 to 35 in good health and CMV-seropositive.

CDR3 protein: CASSLPGSETQYF. The CDR3 DNA is TGTGCCAGCAGTTTACCGGGTTCGGAGACCCAGTACTTC. The rearrangement links TRBV28 to TRBJ2-5, with unresolved D. With 2 bases removed from V and 5 bases from J, the gap between germline ends came to 9 bases. This CDR3 comprises 13 residues. Germline CDR1 reads MDHEN; CDR2 reads SYDVKM.

This clone was recorded only once. The J gene is TRBJ2-4, the V gene TRBV4-3; a possible D gene is TRBD2 (6 bases). Germline lookup yields CDR1 LGHNA and CDR2 YSLEER. CDR3 length: 13 residues. Trimming removed 2 bases from V and 11 bases from J, with 13 bases in between. The CDR3 DNA follows: TGCGCCAGCAGCCAACAGCCGAGCGGGTTTCAGTACTTC. Its translation is CASSQQPSGFQYF.

The J gene is TRBJ1-5, the V gene TRBV28; 9 bases line up with TRBD1. The CDR3 sequence is 15 residues long. V lost 5 bases and J lost 6; bases outside the gene matches: 8. CDR1 and CDR2 from the germline V gene are MDHEN and SYDVKM. Written as DNA, the CDR3 is TGTGCCAGCAGTATCCTGGACAGGGGTGGTCAGCCCCAGCATTTT. It is translated as CASSILDRGGQPQHF.

The chain has TRBV11-2 and TRBJ1-2; no firm D call. Germline-derived CDR1 and CDR2 are SGHAT and FQNNGV. Trimming removed 0 bases at V and 4 bases at J, with 9 bases between. The CDR3 length is 14 residues. The CDR3 DNA reads TGTGCCAGCAGCTTAGAGGCAGGTGGCTATGGCTACACCTTC. Protein: CASSLEAGGYGYTF.

The chain carries TRBV29-1 and TRBJ2-5, with D hard to call. The CDR3 covers 13 residues. Trimming left V 2 bases short and J 4 bases short, with 11 bases between. Germline CDR1 SQVTM, CDR2 ANQGSEA. CDR3 protein: CSVEPVSGETQYF. The CDR3 DNA reads as TGCAGCGTTGAACCGGTGTCTGGAGAGACCCAGTACTTC.

This chain joins TRBV5-1 and TRBJ1-3, with D possibly TRBD1 on 5 matching bases. The germline gives CDR1 SGHRS, CDR2 YFSETQ. The CDR3 spans 18 residues. Trimming stripped 1 base from V and 0 bases from J, with 17 bases between. CDR3 DNA: TGCGCCAGCAGCTTGAAGCCTCAGGGTAGTAGCTCTGGAAACACCATATATTTT. This gives the protein CASSLKPQGSSSGNTIYF.

The chain has TRBV2 and TRBJ2-7, with D maybe TRBD2 (6 bases). V gave up 8 bases and J gave up 0 bases, with 14 bases separating them. CDR3 size: 14 residues. From germline, CDR1 is SNHLY and CDR2 FYNNEI. The CDR3 loop is CASRDWGSSYEQYF. CDR3 sequence (DNA): TGTGCCAGCCGGGACTGGGGAAGCTCCTACGAGCAGTACTTC.

The chain couples TRBV30 to TRBJ2-7, with 7 positions matching TRBD2. The germline CDR1 and CDR2 sequences are GTSNPN and SVGIG (reference sequence). The CDR3 is 11 amino acids. V was pared by 8 bases and J by 4 bases, with 5 bases of the junction left unmatched. The CDR3 protein is CAEGREYEQYF. CDR3 nucleotide sequence: TGTGCCGAAGGGAGGGAGTACGAGCAGTACTTC.

This clone appeared a single time. The chain couples TRBV6-5 to TRBJ1-2, with 10 bases fitting TRBD1. The germline V gene has CDR1 MNHEY and CDR2 SVGAGI. The CDR3 covers 15 residues. The V gene end was trimmed by 5 bases and the J gene end by 1 base; junction bases not matched to a gene: 4. The CDR3 nucleotides are TGTGCCAGCAGTAAACGGACAGGGGGTAACTATGGCTACACCTTC. Amino acids: CASSKRTGGNYGYTF.

The chain carries TRBV5-1 and TRBJ2-7, with TRBD1 matching over 8 bases. Trimming cost V 0 bases and J 6 bases; bases outside gene matches: 8. CDR1 and CDR2 (germline): SGHRS, YFSETQ. The CDR3 length is 15 residues. CDR3 in amino acids: CASSLDVTGESEQYF. DNA for the CDR3: TGCGCCAGCAGCTTGGATGTGACAGGGGAAAGCGAGCAGTACTTC. Full variable domain (outside the CDR3, taken from reference TRBV5-1 and TRBJ2-7): KAGVTQTPRYLIKTRGQQVTLSCSPISGHRSVSWYQQTPGQGLQFLFEYFSETQRNKGNFPGRFSGRQFSNSRSEMNVSTLELGDSALYLCASSLDVTGESEQYFGPGTRLTVT.

The gene calls are TRBV28 and TRBJ2-7; D unclear. CDR1 is MDHEN, CDR2 SYDVKM, per germline. This CDR3 region has 11 residues. Trimming stripped 2 bases from V and 7 bases from J, with 6 bases between. CDR3 protein: CASSLLREQYF. In nucleotides, the CDR3 is TGTGCCAGCAGTTTACTGAGGGAGCAGTACTTC.

The rearrangement uses TRBV9 and TRBJ2-1; 8 bases agree with TRBD2. This CDR3 is 15 amino acids long. Per the germline V gene, CDR1 is SGDLS and CDR2 is YYNGEE. J was trimmed by 1 base and V by 3 bases; bases with no gene match: 3. For the CDR3, the DNA is TGTGCCAGCAGCGCCGCTAGCGGGTCCTACAATGAGCAGTTCTTC. This gives the protein CASSAASGSYNEQFF.

The rearrangement links TRBV19 to TRBJ2-5; 8 nucleotides align to TRBD1. The germline V gene has CDR1 LNHDA and CDR2 SQIVND (reference sequence). The CDR3 extends over 14 amino acids. Germline trimming cut 7 bases from V and 3 bases from J; bases unmatched to any gene: 7. In DNA form, the CDR3 reads TGTGCCAGTAACCCCGGGACAGGTAAAGAGACCCAGTACTTC. Protein: CASNPGTGKETQYF.

The chain employs TRBV28 and TRBJ2-3; possible D gene TRBD2, 5 bases. Trimming removed 5 bases from V and 8 bases from J, with 20 bases in between. CDR1 and CDR2 from the germline V gene are MDHEN and SYDVKM. CDR3 length equals 15 residues. The CDR3 DNA follows: TGTGCCAGCAGTCCGGACTCCTCCTTTCTGGGTACGCAGTATTTT. Its translation: CASSPDSSFLGTQYF.

The chain carries TRBV5-1 and TRBJ2-2, with D maybe TRBD1 (5 bases). Deletions cut 5 bases from V and 4 bases from J, with 12 bases between. Germline V gives CDR1 SGHRS, CDR2 YFSETQ. The CDR3 extends over 14 amino acids. CDR3 residues: CASRLTQGTGELFF. The CDR3 nucleotides are TGCGCCAGCAGACTGACTCAGGGCACCGGGGAGCTGTTTTTT.